The following is a T cell receptor (beta chain) sequence with its context. Its binding antigen is unknown. No base quality information exists; no much larger clone differs at one position. RNA was extracted using the RNeasy kit, and roughly 0.5 to 1 ug of the RNA was reverse transcribed with random hexamers. The immunoSEQ multiplex PCR assay, covering 54 Vbeta and 13 Jbeta segments, was used to amplify TCR beta CDR3 regions. To correct PCR amplification bias, a synthetic template baseline was used for both primer optimization and computational correction. Turning to the authors' computational methods: Only productive sequences were kept, with reads annotated to V, D and J genes according to IMGT and analyzed in immunoSEQ Analyzer. Clonality was computed as one minus Shannon entropy normalized by log2 of the number of productive unique sequences. For each patient and control, public and private clones were evaluated within the 100 most prevalent clones. A clone was defined as Susac-specific if it was absent from the healthy and MS cohorts, from some 1,100 published viral clones and from other ImmuneACCESS disease sequences. The public sequencing data were trimmed at Q25 with fastp and processed into clonotypes with MiXCR by TCRdb, which kept only in-frame beta chains. One record per CDR3 amino acid sequence lists the most common genes and DNA. TCRdb's processing, not the authors' own work, is the source of the V and J calls. The sample table records around 200,000 distinct CDR3 sequences; 95% of these occur just once. 0.082% of the sample is in the top ten clones.

This sample was taken from a study of CD8 T cells in Susac syndrome (dated by TCRdb to the late 2010s). Broadly, across the study: Whether CD8+ T cell activation and differentiation in Susac syndrome was antigen driven was tested using repertoire sequencing.

Peripheral blood CD8+ and CD4+ T cells from healthy donors, Susac syndrome patients and multiple sclerosis patients were profiled using high-throughput TCR beta sequencing. Multiple sclerosis controls were treatment-naive patients with stable or active relapsing-remitting disease fulfilling revised McDonald criteria. Bulk CD8+ and CD4+ T cells were purified by magnetic negative isolation, while CD8+ TEMRA cells were enriched using FACS. Blood was collected in EDTA tubes and processed within 24 hours, with PBMCs isolated through density gradient centrifugation. PBMCs intended for TCR sequencing were cryopreserved in liquid nitrogen and thawed later in a water bath at 37 degrees C. A purity of at least 90% was achieved for sorted or isolated CD4+, CD8+ and CD8+ TEMRA cells. V loses 2 bases, J loses 0 bases, and the germline ends lie 5 bases apart. The CDR3 runs 14 residues from the cysteine to the phenylalanine. Here the CDR3 DNA is all that survives: 42 bases in frame from base 1.

Results the study describes overall, beyond this receptor: The number of individuals in the TCR sequencing and HLA analysis was acknowledged as relatively small.

The TCR sequence derives from a human donor with multiple sclerosis. The sample consisted of CD4+ T cells from PBMCs. The receptor chain draws on TRBV12-3 or TRBV12-4 and TRBJ1-5; the D gene remains uncertain. The DNA reads as follows: TGTGCCAGCAGTTTATCCGATAGCAATCAGCCCCAGCATTTT. It translates to CASSLSDSNQPQHF.